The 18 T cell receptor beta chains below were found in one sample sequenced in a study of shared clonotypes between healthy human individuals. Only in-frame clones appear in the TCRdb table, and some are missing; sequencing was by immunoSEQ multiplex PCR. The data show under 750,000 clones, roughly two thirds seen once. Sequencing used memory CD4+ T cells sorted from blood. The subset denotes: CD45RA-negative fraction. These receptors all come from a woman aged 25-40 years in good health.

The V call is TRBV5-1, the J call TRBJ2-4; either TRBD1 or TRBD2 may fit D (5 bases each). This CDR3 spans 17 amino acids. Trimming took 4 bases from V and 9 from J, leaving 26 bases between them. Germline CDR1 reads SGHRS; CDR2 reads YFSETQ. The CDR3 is CASSVGGPGIGQGIQYF. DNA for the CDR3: TGCGCCAGCAGCGTCGGAGGTCCGGGGATCGGGCAGGGCATTCAGTACTTC.

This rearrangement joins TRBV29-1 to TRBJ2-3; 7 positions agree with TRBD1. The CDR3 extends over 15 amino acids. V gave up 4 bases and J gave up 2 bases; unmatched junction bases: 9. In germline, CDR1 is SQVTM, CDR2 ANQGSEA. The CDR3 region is CSVGHKTGYTDTQYF. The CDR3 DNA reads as TGCAGCGTTGGCCACAAGACAGGGTACACAGATACGCAGTATTTT.

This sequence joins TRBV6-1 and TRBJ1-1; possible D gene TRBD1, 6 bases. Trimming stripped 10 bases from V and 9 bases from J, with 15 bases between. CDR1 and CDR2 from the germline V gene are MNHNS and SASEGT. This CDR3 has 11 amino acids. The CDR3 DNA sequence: TGTGCCACCGGGGGCAGGGCCAAAGCTTTCTTT. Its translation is CATGGRAKAFF.

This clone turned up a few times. The chain's CDR3 is CASSAGQGSYGYTF. The DNA for the CDR3 is TGTGCCAGCAGCGCGGGACAGGGGAGCTATGGCTACACCTTC. V is TRBV5-6 and J is TRBJ1-2; 10 bases line up with TRBD1. CDR1 SGHDT and CDR2 YYEEEE come from the germline V gene. The V and J ends lost 4 bases and 4 bases, in that order; junction bases with no gene match: 4. The CDR3 extends over 14 amino acids.

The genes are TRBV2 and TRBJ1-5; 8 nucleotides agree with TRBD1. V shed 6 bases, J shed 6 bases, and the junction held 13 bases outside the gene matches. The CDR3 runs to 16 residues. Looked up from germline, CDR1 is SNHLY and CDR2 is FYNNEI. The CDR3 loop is CASSALGQGRSQPQHF. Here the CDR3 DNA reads TGTGCCAGCAGCGCCCTCGGACAGGGAAGGAGTCAGCCCCAGCATTTT.

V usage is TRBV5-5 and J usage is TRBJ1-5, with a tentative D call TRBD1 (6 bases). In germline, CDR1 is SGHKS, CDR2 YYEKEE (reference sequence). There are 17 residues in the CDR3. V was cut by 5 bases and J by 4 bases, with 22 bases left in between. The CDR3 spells CASRSTGPLRPNQPQHF. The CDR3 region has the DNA TGTGCCAGCAGATCCACAGGGCCCTTGCGCCCGAATCAGCCCCAGCATTTT.

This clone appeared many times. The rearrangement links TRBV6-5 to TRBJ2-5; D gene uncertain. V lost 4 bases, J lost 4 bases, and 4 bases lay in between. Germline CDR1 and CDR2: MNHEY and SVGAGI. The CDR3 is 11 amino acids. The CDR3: CASSSSETQYF. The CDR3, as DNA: TGTGCCAGCAGTTCATCAGAGACCCAGTACTTC.

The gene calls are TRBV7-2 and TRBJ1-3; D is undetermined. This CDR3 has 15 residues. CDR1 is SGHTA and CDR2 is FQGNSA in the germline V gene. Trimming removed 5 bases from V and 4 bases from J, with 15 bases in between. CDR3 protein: CASSLDPARGNTIYF. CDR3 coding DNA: TGTGCCAGCAGCCTCGACCCGGCGAGAGGAAACACCATATATTTT. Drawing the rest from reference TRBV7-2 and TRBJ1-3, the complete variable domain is GAGVSQSPSNKVTEKGKDVELRCDPISGHTALYWYRQSLGQGLEFLIYFQGNSAPDKSGLPSDRFSAERTGGSVSTLTIQRTQQEDSAVYLCASSLDPARGNTIYFGEGSWLTVV.

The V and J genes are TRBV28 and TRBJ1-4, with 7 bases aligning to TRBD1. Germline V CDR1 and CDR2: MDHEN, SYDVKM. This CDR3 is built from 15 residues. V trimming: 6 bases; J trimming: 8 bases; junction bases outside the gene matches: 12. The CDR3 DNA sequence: TGTGCCAGCAGACGACAGGGAGGGCTTCTAGAAAAACTGTTTTTT. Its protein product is CASRRQGGLLEKLFF.

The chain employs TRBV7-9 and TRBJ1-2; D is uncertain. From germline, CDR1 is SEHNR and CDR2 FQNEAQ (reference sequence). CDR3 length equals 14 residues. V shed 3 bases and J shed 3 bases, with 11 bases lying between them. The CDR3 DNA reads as TGTGCCAGCAGCTTCCAGTCCGACGACTATGGCTACACCTTC. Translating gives CASSFQSDDYGYTF.

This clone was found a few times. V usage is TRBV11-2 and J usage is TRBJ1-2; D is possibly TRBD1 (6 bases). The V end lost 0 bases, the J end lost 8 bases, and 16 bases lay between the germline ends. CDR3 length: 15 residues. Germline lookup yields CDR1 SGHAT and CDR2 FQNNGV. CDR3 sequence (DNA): TGTGCCAGCAGCTTAGATGGTCACGGGACAATGGGCTACACCTTC. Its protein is CASSLDGHGTMGYTF.

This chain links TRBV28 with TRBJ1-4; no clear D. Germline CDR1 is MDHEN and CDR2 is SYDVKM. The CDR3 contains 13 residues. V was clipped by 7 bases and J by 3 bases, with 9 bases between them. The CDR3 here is CASMRLPNEKLFF. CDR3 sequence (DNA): TGTGCCAGCATGAGGTTGCCTAATGAAAAACTGTTTTTT.

The DNA for the CDR3 is TGCAGCGTGGGATCCTGGACAGCCCCGGTGACAGATACGCAGTATTTT. This translates into CSVGSWTAPVTDTQYF. V is TRBV29-1 and J is TRBJ2-3, with D perhaps TRBD1 (6 bases). The V gene lost 6 bases and the J gene lost 3 bases, with 22 bases spanning the gap. Germline-derived CDR1 and CDR2 are SQVTM and ANQGSEA. The CDR3 has 16 residues.

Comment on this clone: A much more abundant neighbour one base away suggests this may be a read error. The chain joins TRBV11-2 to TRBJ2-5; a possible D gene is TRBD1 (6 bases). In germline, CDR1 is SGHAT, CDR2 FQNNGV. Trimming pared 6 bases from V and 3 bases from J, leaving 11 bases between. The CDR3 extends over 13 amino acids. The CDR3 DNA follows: TGTGCCAGCAGTTACTCAGGGGAAGAGACCCAGTACTTC. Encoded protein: CASSYSGEETQYF.

CDR3 sequence reads: CAWSKKQAYEQYF. CDR3 in DNA: TGTGCCTGGAGTAAGAAACAGGCCTACGAGCAGTACTTC. The genes are TRBV30 and TRBJ2-7; D is possibly TRBD1 (5 bases). V lost 2 bases and J 2 bases, leaving 10 bases between the germline ends. The CDR3 sequence is 13 residues long. Looked up from germline, CDR1 is GTSNPN and CDR2 is SVGIG (reference sequence).

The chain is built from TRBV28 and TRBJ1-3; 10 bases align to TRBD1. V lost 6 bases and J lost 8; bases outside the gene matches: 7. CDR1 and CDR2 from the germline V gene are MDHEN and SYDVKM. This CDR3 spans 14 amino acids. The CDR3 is CASSSGTGVYTIYF. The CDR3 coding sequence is TGTGCCAGCAGCTCCGGGACAGGGGTATACACCATATATTTT.

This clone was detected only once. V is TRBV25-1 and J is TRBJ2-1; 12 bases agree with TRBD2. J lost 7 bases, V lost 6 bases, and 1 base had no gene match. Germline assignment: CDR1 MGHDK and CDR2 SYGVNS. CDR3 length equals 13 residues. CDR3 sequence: CASRGLAGNEQFF. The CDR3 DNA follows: TGTGCCAGCAGAGGACTAGCGGGAAATGAGCAGTTCTTC.

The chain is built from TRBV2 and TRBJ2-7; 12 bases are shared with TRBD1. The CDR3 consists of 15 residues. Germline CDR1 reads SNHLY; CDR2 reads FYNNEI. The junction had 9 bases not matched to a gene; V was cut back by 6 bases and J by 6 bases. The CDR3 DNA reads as TGTGCCAGCAGGGGACAGGGGGCAGCTCTCCGCGAGCAGTACTTC. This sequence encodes CASRGQGAALREQYF.